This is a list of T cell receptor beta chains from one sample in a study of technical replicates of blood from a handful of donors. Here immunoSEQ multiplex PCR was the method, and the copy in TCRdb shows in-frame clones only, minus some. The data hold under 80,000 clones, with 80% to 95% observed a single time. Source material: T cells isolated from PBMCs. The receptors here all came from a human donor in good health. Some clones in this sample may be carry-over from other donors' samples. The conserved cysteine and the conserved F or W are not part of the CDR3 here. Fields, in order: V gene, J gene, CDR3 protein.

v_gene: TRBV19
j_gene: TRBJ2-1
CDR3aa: ASSPHHRGQGSYNEQF

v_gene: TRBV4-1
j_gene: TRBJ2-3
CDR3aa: ASSQDQSHGGTDTQY

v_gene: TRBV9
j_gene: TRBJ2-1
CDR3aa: ASNPGQGLNNEQF

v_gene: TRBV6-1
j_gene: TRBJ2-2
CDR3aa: ASSRTGETGELF

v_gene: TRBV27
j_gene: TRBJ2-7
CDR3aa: ASSFSNEQY

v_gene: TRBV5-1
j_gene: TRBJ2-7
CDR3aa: ASSLEGWRSSYEQY

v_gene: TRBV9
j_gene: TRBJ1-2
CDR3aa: ASSVDGSLLNGYT

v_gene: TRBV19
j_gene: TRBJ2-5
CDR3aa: ASSMPSGRTGETQY

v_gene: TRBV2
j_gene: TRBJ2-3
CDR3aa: ASSGGPGGPTDTQY

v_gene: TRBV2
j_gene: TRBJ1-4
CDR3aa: ASSFRRTGGVSEKLF

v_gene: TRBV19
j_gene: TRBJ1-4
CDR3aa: ASHFSGGGEKLF

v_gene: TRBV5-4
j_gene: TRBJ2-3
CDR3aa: ASSGGLADRTDTQY

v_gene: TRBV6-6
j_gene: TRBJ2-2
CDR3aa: ASSIAAKYTGELF

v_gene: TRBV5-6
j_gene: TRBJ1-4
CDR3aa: ASSLAGVGEKLF

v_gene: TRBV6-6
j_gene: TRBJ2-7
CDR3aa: ASSPDYEQY

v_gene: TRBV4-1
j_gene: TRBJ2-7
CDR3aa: ASSQLGQGADEQY

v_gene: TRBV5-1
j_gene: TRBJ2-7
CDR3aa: ASSLRGSYEQY

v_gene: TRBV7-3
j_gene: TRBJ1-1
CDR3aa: ASSFPPVGQWTEAF

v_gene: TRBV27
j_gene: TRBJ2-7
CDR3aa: ASSLNSGDSPYEQY

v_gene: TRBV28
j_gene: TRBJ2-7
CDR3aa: ASSFSWTGGFYEQY

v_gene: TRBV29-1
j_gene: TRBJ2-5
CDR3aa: SAHSTGKETQY

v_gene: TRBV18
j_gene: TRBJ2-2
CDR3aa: ASSSETGLTGELF

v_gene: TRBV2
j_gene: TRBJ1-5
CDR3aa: ASSGSSGPSNQPQH

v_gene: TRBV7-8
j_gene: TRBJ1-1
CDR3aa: ASSSRVLLFTEAF

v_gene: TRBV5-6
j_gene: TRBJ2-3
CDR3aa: ASSLVGEGLADTQY

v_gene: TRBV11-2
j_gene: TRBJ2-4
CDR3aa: ASSLGLAGGVDIQY

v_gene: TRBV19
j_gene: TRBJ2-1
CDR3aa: ASSTHRDYSIYNEQF

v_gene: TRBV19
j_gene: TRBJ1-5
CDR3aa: ASSQQGGREPQH

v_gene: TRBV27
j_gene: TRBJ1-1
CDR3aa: ASSLQGLDTEAF

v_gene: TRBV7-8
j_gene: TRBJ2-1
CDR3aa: ASSLRSTSGSSYNEQF

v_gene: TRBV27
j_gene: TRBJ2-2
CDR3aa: ASSLTGETGELF

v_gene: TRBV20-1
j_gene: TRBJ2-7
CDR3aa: SAAGTDEQY

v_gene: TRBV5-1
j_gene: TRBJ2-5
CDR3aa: ASSPGDRGETQY

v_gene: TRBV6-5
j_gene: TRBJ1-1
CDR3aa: ASSYLSRFHTEAF

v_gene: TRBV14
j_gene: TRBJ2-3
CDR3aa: ASSQDLADTQY

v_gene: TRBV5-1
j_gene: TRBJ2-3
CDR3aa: ASSLVLAGSTDTQY

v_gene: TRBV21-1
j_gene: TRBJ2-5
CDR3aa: ASSKEGDKETQY

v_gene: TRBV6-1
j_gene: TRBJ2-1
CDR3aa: ATLDRFSSYNEQF

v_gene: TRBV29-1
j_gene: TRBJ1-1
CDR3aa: SVDRKNTEAF

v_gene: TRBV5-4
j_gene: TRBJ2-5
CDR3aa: ASSLAGGGETQY

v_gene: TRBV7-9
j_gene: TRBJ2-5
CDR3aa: ASTPLDSQETQY

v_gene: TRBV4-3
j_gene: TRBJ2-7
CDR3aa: ASAAGEGYEQY

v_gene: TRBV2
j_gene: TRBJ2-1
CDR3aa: ASSDGGTSPKQF

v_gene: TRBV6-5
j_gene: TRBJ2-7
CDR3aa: ASSYRQSYEQY

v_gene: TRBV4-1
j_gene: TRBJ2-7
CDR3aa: ASSQDEEEPYEQY

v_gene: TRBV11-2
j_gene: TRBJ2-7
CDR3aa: ASTAGQGIYEQY

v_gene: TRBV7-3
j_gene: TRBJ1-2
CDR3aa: ASSPATGSYGYT

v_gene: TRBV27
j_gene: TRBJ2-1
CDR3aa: ASSWDGGSGNEQF

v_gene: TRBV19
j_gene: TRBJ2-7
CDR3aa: ASSPPWTEGDDEQY

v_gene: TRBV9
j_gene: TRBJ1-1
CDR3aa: ASSAGGGTEAF

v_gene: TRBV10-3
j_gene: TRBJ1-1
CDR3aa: AISESGGYTEAF

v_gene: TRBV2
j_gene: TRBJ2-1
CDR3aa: ASTSGHNEQF

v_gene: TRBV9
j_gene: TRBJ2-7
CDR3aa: ASSVGASGTYEQY

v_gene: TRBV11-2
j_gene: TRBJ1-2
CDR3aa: ASSLGQGIDGYT